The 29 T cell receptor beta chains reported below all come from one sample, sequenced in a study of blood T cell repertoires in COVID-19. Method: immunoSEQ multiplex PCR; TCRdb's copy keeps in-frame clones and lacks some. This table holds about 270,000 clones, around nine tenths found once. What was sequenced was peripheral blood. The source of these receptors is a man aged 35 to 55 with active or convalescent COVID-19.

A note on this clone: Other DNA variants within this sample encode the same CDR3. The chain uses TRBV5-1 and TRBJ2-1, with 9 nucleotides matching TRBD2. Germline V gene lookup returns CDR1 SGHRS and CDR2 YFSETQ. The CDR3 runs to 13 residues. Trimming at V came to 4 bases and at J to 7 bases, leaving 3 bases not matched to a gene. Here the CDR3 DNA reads TGCGCCAGCAGCGCAGCGGGGGGAAATGAGCAGTTCTTC. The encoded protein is CASSAAGGNEQFF. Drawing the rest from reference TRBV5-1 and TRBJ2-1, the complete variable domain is KAGVTQTPRYLIKTRGQQVTLSCSPISGHRSVSWYQQTPGQGLQFLFEYFSETQRNKGNFPGRFSGRQFSNSRSEMNVSTLELGDSALYLCASSAAGGNEQFFGPGTRLTVL.

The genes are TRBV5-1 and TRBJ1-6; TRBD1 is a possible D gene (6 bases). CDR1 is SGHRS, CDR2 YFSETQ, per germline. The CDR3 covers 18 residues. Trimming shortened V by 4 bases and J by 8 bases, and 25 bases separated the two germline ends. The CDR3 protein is CASSVGTGGQGKDSPLHF. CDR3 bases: TGCGCCAGCAGCGTGGGAACCGGTGGCCAGGGGAAGGATTCACCCCTCCACTTT.

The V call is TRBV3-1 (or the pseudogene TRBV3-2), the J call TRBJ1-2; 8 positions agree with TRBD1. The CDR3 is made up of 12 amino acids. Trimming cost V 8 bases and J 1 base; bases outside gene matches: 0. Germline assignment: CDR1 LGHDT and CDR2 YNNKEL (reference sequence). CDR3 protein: CASGQGNYGYTF. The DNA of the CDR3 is TGTGCCAGCGGACAGGGTAACTATGGCTACACCTTC.

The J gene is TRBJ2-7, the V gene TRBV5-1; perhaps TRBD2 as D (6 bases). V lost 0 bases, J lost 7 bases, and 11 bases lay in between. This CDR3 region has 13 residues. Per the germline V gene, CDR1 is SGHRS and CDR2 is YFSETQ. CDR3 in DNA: TGCGCCAGCAGCTTGGGGGTCGGGGGAGAGCAGTACTTC. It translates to CASSLGVGGEQYF. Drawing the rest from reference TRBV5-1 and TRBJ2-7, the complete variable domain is KAGVTQTPRYLIKTRGQQVTLSCSPISGHRSVSWYQQTPGQGLQFLFEYFSETQRNKGNFPGRFSGRQFSNSRSEMNVSTLELGDSALYLCASSLGVGGEQYFGPGTRLTVT.

CDR3 in DNA: TGTGCCAGCGCAGACAGGGGGGGATTCAGTGGTGGAAACACCATATATTTT. It is translated as CASADRGGFSGGNTIYF. The J gene is TRBJ1-3, the V gene TRBV2, with 9 nucleotides matching TRBD1. CDR1 and CDR2 from the germline V gene are SNHLY and FYNNEI. CDR3 length equals 17 residues. V gave up 8 bases and J gave up 3 bases; unmatched junction bases: 14.

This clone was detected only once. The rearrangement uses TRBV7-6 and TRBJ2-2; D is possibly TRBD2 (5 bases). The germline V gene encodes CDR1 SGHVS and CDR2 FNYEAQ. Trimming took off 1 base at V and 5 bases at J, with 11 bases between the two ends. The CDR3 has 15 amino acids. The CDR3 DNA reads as TGTGCCAGCAGCTTAGAGAACCGGGGAACCGGGGAGCTGTTTTTT. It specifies CASSLENRGTGELFF. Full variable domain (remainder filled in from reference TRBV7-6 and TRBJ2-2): GAGVSQSPRYKVTKRGQDVALRCDPISGHVSLYWYRQALGQGPEFLTYFNYEAQQDKSGLPNDRFSAERPEGSISTLTIQRTEQRDSAMYRCASSLENRGTGELFFGEGSRLTVL.

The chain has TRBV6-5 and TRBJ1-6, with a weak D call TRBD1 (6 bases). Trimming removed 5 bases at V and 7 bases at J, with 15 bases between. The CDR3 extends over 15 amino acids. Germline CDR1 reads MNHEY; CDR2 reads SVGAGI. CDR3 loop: CASSPNWTENSPLHF. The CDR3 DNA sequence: TGTGCCAGCAGTCCAAACTGGACAGAAAATTCACCCCTCCACTTT.

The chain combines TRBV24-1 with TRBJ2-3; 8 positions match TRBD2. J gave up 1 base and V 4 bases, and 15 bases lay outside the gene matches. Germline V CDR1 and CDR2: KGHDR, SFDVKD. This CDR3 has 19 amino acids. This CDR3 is CATSESGARGGSGTDTQYF. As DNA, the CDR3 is TGTGCCACCAGTGAAAGTGGGGCCCGGGGGGGTAGTGGCACAGATACGCAGTATTTT.

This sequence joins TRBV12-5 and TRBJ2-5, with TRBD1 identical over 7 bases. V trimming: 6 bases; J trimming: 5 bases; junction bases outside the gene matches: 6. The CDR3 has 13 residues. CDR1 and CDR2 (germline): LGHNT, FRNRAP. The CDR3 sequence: CASGLQGMETQYF. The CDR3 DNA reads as TGTGCTAGTGGGTTACAGGGGATGGAGACCCAGTACTTC.

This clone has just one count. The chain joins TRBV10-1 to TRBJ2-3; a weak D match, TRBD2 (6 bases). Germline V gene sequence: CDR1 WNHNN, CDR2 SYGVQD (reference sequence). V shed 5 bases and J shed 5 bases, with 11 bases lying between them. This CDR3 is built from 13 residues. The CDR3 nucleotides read TGCGCCAGCAGTCCGGAGGGTGTAGATACGCAGTATTTT. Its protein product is CASSPEGVDTQYF.

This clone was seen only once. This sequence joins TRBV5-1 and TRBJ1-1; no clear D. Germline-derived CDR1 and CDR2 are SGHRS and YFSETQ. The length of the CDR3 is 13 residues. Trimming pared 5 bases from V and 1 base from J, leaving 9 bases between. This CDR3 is CASRIAENTEAFF. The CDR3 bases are TGCGCCAGCAGGATCGCAGAGAACACTGAAGCTTTCTTT.

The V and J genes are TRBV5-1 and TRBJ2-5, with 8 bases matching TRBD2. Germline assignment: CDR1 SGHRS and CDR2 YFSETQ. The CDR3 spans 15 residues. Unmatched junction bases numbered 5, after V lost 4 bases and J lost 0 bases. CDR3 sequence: CASSSSGIDQETQYF. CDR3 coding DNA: TGCGCCAGCAGCAGTAGCGGGATCGACCAAGAGACCCAGTACTTC.

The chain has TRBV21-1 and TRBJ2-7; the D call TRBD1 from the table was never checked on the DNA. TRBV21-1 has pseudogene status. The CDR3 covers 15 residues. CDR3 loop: CASSSWDRGRNEQYF. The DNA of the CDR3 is TGTGCCAGCAGCAGCTGGGACAGGGGAAGAAACGAGCAGTACTTC.

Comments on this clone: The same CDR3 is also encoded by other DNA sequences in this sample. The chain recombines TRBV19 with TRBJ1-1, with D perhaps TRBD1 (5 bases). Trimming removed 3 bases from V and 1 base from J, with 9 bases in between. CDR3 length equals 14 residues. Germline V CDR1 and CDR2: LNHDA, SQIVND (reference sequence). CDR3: CASSISGGNTEAFF. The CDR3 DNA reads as TGTGCCAGTAGTATTAGCGGGGGGAACACTGAAGCTTTCTTT.

The CDR3 sequence is CSASADEAFF. The CDR3 DNA reads TGCAGTGCGTCGGCGGATGAAGCTTTCTTT. This sequence joins TRBV20-1 and TRBJ1-1; D uncertain. The CDR3 extends over 10 amino acids. Trimming removed 6 bases from V and 7 bases from J, with 9 bases in between. The germline gives CDR1 DFQATT, CDR2 SNEGSKA (reference sequence).

The CDR3 DNA reads as TGTGCCAGCAGGACAGGGGGGGTCTACGAGCAGTACTTC. Translated, it gives CASRTGGVYEQYF. The chain has TRBV6-5 and TRBJ2-7, with 9 bases lining up with TRBD1. The CDR3 has 13 amino acids. The germline V gene encodes CDR1 MNHEY and CDR2 SVGAGI. With V trimmed by 6 bases and J by 3 bases, 3 bases remained unmatched.

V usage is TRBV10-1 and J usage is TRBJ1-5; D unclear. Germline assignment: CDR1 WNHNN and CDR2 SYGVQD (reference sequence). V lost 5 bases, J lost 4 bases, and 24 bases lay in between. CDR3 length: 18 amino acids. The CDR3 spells CASSYHFGPKTANQPQHF. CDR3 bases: TGCGCCAGCAGTTACCACTTTGGGCCGAAGACCGCTAATCAGCCCCAGCATTTT.

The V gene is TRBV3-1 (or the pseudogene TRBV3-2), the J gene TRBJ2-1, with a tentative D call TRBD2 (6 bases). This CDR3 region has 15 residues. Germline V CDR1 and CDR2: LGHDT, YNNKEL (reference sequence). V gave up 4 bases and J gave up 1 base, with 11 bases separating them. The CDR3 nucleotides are TGTGCCAGCAGCCCCGACGGGGGATCCTACAATGAGCAGTTCTTC. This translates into CASSPDGGSYNEQFF.

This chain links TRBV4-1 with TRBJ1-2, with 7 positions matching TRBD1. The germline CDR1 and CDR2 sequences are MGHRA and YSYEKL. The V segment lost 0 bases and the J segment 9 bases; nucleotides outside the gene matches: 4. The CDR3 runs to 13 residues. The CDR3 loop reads CASSQERGLSYTF. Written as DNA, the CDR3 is TGCGCCAGCAGCCAAGAAAGGGGGCTTAGCTACACCTTC.

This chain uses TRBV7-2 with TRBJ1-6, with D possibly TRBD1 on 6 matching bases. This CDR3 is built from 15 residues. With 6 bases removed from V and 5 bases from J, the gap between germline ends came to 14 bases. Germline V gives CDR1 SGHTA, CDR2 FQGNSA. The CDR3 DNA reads TGTGCCAGCAGTCCCCGAGGACAGCATAATTCACCCCTCCACTTT. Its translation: CASSPRGQHNSPLHF.

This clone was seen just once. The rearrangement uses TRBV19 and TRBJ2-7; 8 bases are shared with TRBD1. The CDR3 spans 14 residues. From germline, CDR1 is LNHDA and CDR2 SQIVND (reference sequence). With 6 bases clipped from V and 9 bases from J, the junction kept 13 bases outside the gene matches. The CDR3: CASSNSGTGVGQYF. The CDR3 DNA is TGTGCCAGTAGCAACTCGGGGACAGGTGTAGGGCAGTACTTC.

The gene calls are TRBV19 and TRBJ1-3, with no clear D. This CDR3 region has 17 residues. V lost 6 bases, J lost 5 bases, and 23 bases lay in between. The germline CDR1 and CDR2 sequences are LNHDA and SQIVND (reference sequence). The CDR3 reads CASSEISGPTRRNTIYF. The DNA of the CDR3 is TGTGCCAGTAGCGAAATAAGTGGTCCGACACGACGAAACACCATATATTTT. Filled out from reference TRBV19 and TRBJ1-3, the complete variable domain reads DGGITQSPKYLFRKEGQNVTLSCEQNLNHDAMYWYRQDPGQGLRLIYYSQIVNDFQKGDIAEGYSVSREKKESFPLTVTSAQKNPTAFYLCASSEISGPTRRNTIYFGEGSWLTVV.

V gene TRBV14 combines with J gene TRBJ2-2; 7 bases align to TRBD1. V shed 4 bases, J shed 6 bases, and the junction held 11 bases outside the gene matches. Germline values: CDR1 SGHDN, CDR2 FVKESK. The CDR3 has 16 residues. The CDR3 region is CASSLQGTAIAGELFF. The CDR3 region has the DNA TGTGCCAGCAGCCTTCAAGGGACAGCTATAGCCGGGGAGCTGTTTTTT.

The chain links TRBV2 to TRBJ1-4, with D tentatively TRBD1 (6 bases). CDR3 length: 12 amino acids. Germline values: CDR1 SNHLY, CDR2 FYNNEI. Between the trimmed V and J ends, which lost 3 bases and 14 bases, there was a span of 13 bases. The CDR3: CASSDLLGQLFF. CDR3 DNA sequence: TGTGCCAGCAGTGATTTGCTCGGACAGCTGTTTTTT. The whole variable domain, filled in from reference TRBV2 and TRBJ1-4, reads EPEVTQTPSHQVTQMGQEVILRCVPISNHLYFYWYRQILGQKVEFLVSFYNNEISEKSEIFDDQFSVERPDGSNFTLKIRSTKLEDSAMYFCASSDLLGQLFFGSGTQLSVL.

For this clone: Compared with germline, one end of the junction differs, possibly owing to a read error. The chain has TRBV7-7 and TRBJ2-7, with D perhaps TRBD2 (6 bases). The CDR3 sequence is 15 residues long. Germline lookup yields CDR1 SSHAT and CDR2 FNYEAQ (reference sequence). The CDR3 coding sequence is TGTGCTAGCAGCCCTGGGCAGGGAGGAGGCTACGAGCAGTACTTC. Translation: CASSPGQGGGYEQYF.

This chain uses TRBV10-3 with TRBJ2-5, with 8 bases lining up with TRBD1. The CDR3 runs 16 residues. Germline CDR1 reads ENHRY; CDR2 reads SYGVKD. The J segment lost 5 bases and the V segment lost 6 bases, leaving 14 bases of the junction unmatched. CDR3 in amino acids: CAISPYRDRLTETQYF. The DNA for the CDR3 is TGTGCCATCAGCCCTTACCGGGACAGGCTCACGGAGACCCAGTACTTC.

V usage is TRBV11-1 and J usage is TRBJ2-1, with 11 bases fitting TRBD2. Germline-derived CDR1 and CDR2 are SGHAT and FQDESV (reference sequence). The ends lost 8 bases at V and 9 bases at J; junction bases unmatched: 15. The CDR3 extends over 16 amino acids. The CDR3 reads CASGLYALAGVSEQFF. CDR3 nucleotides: TGTGCCAGCGGGTTATATGCACTAGCGGGAGTCAGTGAGCAGTTCTTC. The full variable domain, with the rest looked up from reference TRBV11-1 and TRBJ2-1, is EAEVAQSPRYKITEKSQAVAFWCDPISGHATLYWYRQILGQGPELLVQFQDESVVDDSQLPKDRFSAERLKGVDSTLKIQPAELGDSAMYLCASGLYALAGVSEQFFGPGTRLTVL.

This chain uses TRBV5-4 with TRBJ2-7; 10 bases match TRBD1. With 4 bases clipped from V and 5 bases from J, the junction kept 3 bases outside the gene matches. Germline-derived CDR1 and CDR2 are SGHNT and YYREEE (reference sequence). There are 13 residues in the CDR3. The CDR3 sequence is CASSGDRGHEQYF. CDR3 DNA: TGTGCCAGCAGCGGGGACAGGGGACACGAGCAGTACTTC.

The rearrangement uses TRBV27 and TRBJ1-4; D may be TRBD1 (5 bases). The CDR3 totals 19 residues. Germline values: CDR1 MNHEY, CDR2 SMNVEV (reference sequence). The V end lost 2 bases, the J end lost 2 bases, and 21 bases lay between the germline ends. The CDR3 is CASSLGGAQAGQTNEKLFF. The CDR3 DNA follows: TGTGCCAGCAGTTTAGGAGGGGCCCAAGCAGGGCAGACTAATGAAAAACTGTTTTTT.